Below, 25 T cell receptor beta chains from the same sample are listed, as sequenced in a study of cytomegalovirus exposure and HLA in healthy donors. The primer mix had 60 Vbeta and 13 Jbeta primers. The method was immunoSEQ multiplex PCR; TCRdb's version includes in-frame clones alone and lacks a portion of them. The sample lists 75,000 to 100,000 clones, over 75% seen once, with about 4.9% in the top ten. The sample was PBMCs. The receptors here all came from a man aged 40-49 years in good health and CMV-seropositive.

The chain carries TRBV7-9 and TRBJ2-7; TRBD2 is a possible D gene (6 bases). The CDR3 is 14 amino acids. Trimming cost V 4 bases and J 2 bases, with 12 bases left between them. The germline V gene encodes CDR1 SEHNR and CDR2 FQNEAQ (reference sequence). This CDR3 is CASSSVGGPYEQYF. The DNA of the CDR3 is TGTGCCAGCAGCTCCGTGGGAGGTCCCTACGAGCAGTACTTC.

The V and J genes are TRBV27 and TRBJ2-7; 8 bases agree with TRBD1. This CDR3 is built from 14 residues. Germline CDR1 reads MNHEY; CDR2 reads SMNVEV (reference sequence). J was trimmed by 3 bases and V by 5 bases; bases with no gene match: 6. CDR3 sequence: CASSPGTGYYEQYF. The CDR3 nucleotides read TGTGCCAGCAGTCCCGGGACAGGCTACTACGAGCAGTACTTC.

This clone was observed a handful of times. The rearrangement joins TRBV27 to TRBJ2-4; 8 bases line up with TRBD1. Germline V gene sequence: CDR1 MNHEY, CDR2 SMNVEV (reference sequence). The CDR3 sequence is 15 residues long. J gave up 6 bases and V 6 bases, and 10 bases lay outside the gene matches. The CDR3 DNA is TGTGCCAGCAGCATGGACAGGGCGGGTATAAACATTCAGTACTTC. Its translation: CASSMDRAGINIQYF.

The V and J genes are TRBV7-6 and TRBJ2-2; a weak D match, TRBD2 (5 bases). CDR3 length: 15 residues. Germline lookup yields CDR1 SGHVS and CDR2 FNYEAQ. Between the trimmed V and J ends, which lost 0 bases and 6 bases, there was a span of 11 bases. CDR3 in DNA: TGTGCCAGCAGCTTAGCGGTGCGAGGGCCCGGGGAGCTGTTTTTT. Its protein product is CASSLAVRGPGELFF.

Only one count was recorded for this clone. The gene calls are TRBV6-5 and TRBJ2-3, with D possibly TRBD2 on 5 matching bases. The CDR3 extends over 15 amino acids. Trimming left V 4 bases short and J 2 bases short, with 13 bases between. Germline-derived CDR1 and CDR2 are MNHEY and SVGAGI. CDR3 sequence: CASSWSRAPTDTQYF. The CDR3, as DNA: TGTGCCAGCAGTTGGTCGCGGGCTCCCACAGATACGCAGTATTTT.

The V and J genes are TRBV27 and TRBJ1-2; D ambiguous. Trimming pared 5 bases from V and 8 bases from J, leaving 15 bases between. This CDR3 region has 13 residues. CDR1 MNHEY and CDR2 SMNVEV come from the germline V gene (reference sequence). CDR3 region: CASSPRLGRGYTF. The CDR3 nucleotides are TGTGCCAGCAGTCCGCGGTTGGGTCGAGGCTACACCTTC.

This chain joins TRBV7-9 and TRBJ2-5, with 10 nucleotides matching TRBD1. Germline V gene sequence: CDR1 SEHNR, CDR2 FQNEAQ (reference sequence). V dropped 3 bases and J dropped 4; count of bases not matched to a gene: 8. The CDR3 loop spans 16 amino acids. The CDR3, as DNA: TGTGCCAGCAGCTTTAGAGGGACAGGGGTTCCAGAGACCCAGTACTTC. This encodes CASSFRGTGVPETQYF.

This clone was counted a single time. CDR3 residues: CASSRGGAYEQYF. In DNA, the CDR3 is TGTGCCAGCAGCAGAGGGGGTGCCTACGAGCAGTACTTC. This chain uses TRBV9 with TRBJ2-7; possibly TRBD1 for D (6 bases). The V gene lost 4 bases and the J gene lost 2 bases, with 10 bases spanning the gap. CDR1 is SGDLS and CDR2 is YYNGEE in the germline V gene. This CDR3 is built from 13 residues.

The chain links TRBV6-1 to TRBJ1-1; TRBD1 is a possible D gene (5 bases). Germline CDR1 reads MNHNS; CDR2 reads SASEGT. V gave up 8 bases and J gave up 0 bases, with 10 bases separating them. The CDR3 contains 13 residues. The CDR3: CASADSLNTEAFF. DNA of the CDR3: TGTGCCAGCGCCGACAGTTTGAACACTGAAGCTTTCTTT.

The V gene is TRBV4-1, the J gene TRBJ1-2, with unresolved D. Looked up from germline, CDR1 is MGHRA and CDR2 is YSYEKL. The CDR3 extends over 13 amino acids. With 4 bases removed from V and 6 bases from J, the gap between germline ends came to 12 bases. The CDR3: CASSPRYYDGYTF. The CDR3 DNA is TGCGCCAGCAGCCCCCGCTACTACGATGGCTACACCTTC.

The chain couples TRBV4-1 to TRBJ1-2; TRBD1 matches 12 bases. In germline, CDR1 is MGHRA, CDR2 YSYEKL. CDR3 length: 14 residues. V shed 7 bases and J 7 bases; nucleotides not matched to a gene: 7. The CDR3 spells CASTPGQGAGGYTF. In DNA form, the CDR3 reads TGCGCCAGCACTCCGGGACAGGGGGCCGGTGGCTACACCTTC.

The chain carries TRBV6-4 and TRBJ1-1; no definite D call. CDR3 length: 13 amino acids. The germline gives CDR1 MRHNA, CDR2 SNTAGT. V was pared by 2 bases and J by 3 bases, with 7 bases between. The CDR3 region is CASSDREHTEAFF. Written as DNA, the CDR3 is TGTGCCAGCAGTGACCGGGAGCACACTGAAGCTTTCTTT.

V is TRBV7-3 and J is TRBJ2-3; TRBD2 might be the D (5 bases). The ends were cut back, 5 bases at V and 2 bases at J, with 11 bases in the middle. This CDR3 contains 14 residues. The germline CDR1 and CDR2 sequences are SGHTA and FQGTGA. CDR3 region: CASSPPGNTDTQYF. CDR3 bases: TGTGCCAGCAGCCCCCCGGGGAACACAGATACGCAGTATTTT.

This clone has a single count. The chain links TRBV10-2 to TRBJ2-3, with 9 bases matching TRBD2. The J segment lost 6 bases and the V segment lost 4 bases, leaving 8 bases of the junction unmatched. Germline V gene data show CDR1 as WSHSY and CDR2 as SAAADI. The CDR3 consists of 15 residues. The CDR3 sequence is CASSGGLAGIDTQYF. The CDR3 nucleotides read TGCGCCAGCAGTGGGGGTCTAGCGGGAATTGATACGCAGTATTTT.

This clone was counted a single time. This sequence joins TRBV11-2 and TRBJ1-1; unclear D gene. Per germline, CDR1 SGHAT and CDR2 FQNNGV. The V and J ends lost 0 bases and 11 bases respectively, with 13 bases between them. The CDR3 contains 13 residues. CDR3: CASSLDRVRPAFF. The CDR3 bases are TGTGCCAGCAGCTTAGATCGGGTCCGGCCGGCTTTCTTT.

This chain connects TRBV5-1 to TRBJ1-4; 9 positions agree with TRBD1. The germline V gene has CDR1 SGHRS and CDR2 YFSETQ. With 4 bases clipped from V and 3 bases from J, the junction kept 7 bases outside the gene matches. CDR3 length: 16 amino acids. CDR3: CASSLGTGLANEKLFF. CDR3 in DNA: TGCGCCAGCAGCCTGGGGACAGGGCTGGCTAATGAAAAACTGTTTTTT.

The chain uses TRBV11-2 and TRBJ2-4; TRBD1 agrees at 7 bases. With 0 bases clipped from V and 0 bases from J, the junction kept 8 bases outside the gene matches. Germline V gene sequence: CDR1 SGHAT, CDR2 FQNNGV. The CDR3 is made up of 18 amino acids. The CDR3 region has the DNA TGTGCCAGCAGCTTAGAACCGGGACAGAAGCTAGCCAAAAACATTCAGTACTTC. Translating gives CASSLEPGQKLAKNIQYF.

This CDR3 reads CATIAGGRDEQYF. The DNA for the CDR3 is TGTGCCACGATAGCGGGAGGGCGGGACGAGCAGTACTTC. The chain has TRBV28 and TRBJ2-7; TRBD2 matches 11 bases. After removal of 10 bases from V and 5 bases from J, the junction contained 7 bases not matched to a gene. This CDR3 contains 13 residues. Germline lookup yields CDR1 MDHEN and CDR2 SYDVKM.

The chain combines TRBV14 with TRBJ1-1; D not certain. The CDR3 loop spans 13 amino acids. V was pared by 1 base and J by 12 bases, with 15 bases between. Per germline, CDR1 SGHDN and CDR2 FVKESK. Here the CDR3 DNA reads TGTGCCAGCAGCCAAGGACTACGAACGAGAACTTTCTTT. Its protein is CASSQGLRTRTFF.

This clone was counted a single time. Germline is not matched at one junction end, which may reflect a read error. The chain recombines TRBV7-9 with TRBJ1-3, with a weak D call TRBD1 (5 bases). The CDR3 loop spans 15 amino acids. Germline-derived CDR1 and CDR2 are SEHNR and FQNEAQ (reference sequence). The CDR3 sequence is CASSPGLGVGNAIYF. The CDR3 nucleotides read TGTGCCAGCAGCCCTGGACTAGGGGTCGGAAACGCCATATATTTT.

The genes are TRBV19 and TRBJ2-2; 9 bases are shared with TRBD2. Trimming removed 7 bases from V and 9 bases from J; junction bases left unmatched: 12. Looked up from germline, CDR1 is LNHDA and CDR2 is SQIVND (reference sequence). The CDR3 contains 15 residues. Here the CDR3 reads CASNLGGGALRELFF. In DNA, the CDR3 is TGTGCCAGTAATTTAGGCGGGGGGGCCCTCCGGGAGCTGTTTTTT.

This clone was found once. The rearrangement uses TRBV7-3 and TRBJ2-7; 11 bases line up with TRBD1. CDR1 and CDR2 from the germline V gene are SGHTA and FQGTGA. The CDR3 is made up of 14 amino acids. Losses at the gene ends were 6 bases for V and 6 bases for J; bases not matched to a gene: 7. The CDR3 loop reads CASSSRGQGGEQYF. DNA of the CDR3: TGTGCCAGCAGTTCCAGGGGACAGGGGGGCGAGCAGTACTTC. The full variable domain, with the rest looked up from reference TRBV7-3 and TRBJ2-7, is GAGVSQTPSNKVTEKGKYVELRCDPISGHTALYWYRQSLGQGPEFLIYFQGTGAADDSGLPNDRFFAVRPEGSVSTLKIQRTERGDSAVYLCASSSRGQGGEQYFGPGTRLTVT.

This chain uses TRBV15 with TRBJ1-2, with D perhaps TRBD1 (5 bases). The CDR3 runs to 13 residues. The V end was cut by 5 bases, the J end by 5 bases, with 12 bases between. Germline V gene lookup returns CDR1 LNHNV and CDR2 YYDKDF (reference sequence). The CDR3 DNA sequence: TGTGCCACCAGCCCTAGGGGCGCATATGGCTACACCTTC. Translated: CATSPRGAYGYTF.

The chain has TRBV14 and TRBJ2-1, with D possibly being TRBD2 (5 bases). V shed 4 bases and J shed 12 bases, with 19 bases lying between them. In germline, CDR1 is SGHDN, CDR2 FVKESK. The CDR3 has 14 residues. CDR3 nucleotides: TGTGCCAGCAGCCGCCTCTTAGGAGGCCATTTGCAGTTCTTC. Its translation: CASSRLLGGHLQFF.

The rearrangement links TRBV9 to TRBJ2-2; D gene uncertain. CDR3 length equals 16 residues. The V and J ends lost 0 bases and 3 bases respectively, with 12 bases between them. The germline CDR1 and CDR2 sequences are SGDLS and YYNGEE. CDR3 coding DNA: TGTGCCAGCAGCGTAGACACGGAGTCTCACACCGGGGAGCTGTTTTTT. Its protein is CASSVDTESHTGELFF.